This T cell receptor beta chain was recovered during a study of T cells in localized non-small cell lung cancer. Points from the study as a whole: Sequence data derive from only one tumor region, so heterogeneity remains possible. Uninvolved adjacent lung had higher T cell clonality than tumor and all other tissues. A median of approximately 60 of the top 100 tumor clones appeared in adjacent lung, which was paired and uninvolved.

Regarding this clone: Its antigen is not known.

This CDR3 is 15 amino acids long. After removal of 6 bases from V and 5 bases from J, the junction contained 11 bases not matched to a gene. CDR1 is MNHEY and CDR2 is SMNVEV in the germline V gene (reference sequence). Libraries were prepared by immunoSEQ multiplex PCR; TCRdb keeps only in-frame clonotypes and omits some of them. The sample has tens of thousands of clones; approximately 85% are singletons. The specimen comprised peripheral blood, sampled before any cancer treatment. The clonotype originates from a woman aged 40 to 75 with stage I lung adenocarcinoma. The chain uses TRBV27 and TRBJ2-5; TRBD1 matches 8 bases. Written as DNA, the CDR3 is TGTGCCAGCAGCTCCGGGACAGGCATAGCGGAGACCCAGTACTTC. It yields the protein CASSSGTGIAETQYF.